Listed here are 30 T cell receptor beta chains from one sample, sequenced in a study of T cell clonality in common variable immunodeficiency. Method: immunoSEQ multiplex PCR; TCRdb's copy keeps in-frame clones and lacks some. The repertoire yields 50,000 to 55,000 clones, none seen only once; the top ten contain about 2%. The specimen was peripheral blood mononuclear cells. The source of these receptors is a person between 18 and 75 years old in good health.

Ten or more counts support this clone. The CDR3 extends 3 residues past the end of the read, so its final part is completed from the germline J gene. The J gene is TRBJ2-5, the V gene TRBV6-1; no reliable D call. The CDR3 is 14 amino acids. V dropped 2 bases and J dropped 7 bases, with 14 bases sitting between them. Germline V CDR1 and CDR2: MNHNS, SASEGT. CDR3 sequence reads: CASSERVLMGTQYF. The CDR3 bases that were read are TGTGCCAGCAGTGAAAGGGTCCTCATGGGGACC.

This clone was picked up many times. The read falls 3 residues short of the CDR3 end, and the missing part is taken from the germline J gene. V gene TRBV19 combines with J gene TRBJ1-2; D not resolved. This CDR3 is built from 13 residues. V was shortened by 3 bases and J by 5 bases, with 10 bases between the two germline ends. Germline-derived CDR1 and CDR2 are LNHDA and SQIVND (reference sequence). The CDR3 protein is CASSISRVYGYTF. CDR3 bases read: TGTGCCAGTAGTATCTCCCGGGTATATGGC.

This clone showed up many times. From the germline J gene comes the end of the CDR3, since the read stops 3 residues before it. This chain uses TRBV5-6 with TRBJ1-2; 7 nucleotides agree with TRBD1. The CDR3 loop spans 12 amino acids. The germline gives CDR1 SGHDT, CDR2 YYEEEE. The CDR3 sequence: CASSSGTVGYTF. The covered CDR3 bases are TGTGCCAGCAGCTCTGGGACAGTGGGC.

There are many counts of this clone. The read is 3 residues too short to cover the CDR3 end, so that end is filled in from the germline J gene. J is TRBJ2-4 and V is TRBV5-6; possible D gene TRBD2, 6 bases. The CDR3 length is 12 residues. Germline CDR1 and CDR2: SGHDT and YYEEEE. The CDR3 protein is CASSPSAGFQYF. The part of the CDR3 DNA that was read is TGTGCCAGCAGCCCTAGTGCGGGATTT.

This clone was picked up a small number of times. The CDR3 end is not reached by the read, which stops 3 residues before it; the germline J gene fills it in. The chain combines TRBV2 with TRBJ1-2, with D possibly being TRBD1 (5 bases). Germline V gene data show CDR1 as SNHLY and CDR2 as FYNNEI. This CDR3 contains 15 residues. This chain's CDR3 is CASSSTGTSGNDYTF. The DNA read from the CDR3 is TGTGCCAGCAGTAGTACCGGGACTAGCGGCAATGAC.

This clone was observed many times. The read terminates 3 residues ahead of where the CDR3 ends, so the germline J gene completes it. The chain has TRBV6-2 or TRBV6-3 and TRBJ2-7, with 9 bases aligning to TRBD2. Unmatched junction bases numbered 11, after V lost 9 bases and J lost 5 bases. CDR1 and CDR2 from the germline V gene are MNHEY and SVGEGT. CDR3 length: 14 residues. CDR3 sequence reads: CASTGLAGSDEQYF. CDR3 DNA, as far as it was read: TGTGCCAGTACGGGCCTAGCGGGATCGGACGAG.

In this sample, this clone turned up many times. The read comes to an end 3 residues before the CDR3 does, leaving the germline J gene to fill in the end. V usage is TRBV4-2 and J usage is TRBJ2-4; maybe TRBD2 (6 bases). Per the germline V gene, CDR1 is LGHNA and CDR2 is YNFKEQ. Deletions cut 0 bases from V and 8 bases from J, with 20 bases between. The CDR3 has 17 amino acids. Partial CDR3 DNA: TGTGCCAGCAGCCAAGAGGGGTGGGAGGTTGGGGGGTACATT. This translates into CASSQEGWEVGGYI. The entire CDR3 sequence reads CASSQEGWEVGGYIQYF.

This clone was found many times. The DNA ends 3 residues before the CDR3 does, and the rest of the CDR3 is filled in from the germline J gene. The chain combines TRBV20-1 with TRBJ2-6; D uncertain. V was trimmed by 6 bases and J by 0 bases, leaving 6 bases between them. This CDR3 is built from 13 residues. Germline-derived CDR1 and CDR2 are DFQATT and SNEGSKA (reference sequence). CDR3 loop: CSARVSGANVLTF. The DNA read from the CDR3 is TGCAGTGCCCGCGTCTCTGGGGCCAACGTC.

In this sample, this clone turned up many times. The covered CDR3 bases are TGTGCCAGCAGTTCTTTCGACAGAATGAACACTGAA. Protein product: CASSSFDRMNTE. In full, the CDR3 is CASSSFDRMNTEAFF. The genes are TRBV5-6 and TRBJ1-1, with a weak D call TRBD1 (5 bases). The read gets to within 3 residues of the CDR3 end, and the germline J gene fills in the rest. Germline CDR1 and CDR2: SGHDT and YYEEEE. CDR3 length: 15 amino acids. Trimming took 5 bases from V and 0 from J, leaving 14 bases between them.

There are many counts of this clone. The read ends 3 residues before the CDR3 terminus; that terminus is restored from the germline J gene. The gene calls are TRBV6-2 or TRBV6-3 and TRBJ1-2; weak D call: TRBD1 (6 bases). V was cut by 8 bases and J by 2 bases, with 9 bases left in between. The V gene's germline CDR1 is MNHEY and CDR2 SVGEGT. This CDR3 comprises 12 residues. This chain's CDR3 is CASQQGNYGYTF. Incomplete CDR3 DNA: TGTGCCAGCCAACAGGGAAACTATGGC.

Ten or more counts support this clone. The read stops 3 residues short of the end of the CDR3; the missing end is completed from the germline J gene. The chain has TRBV2 and TRBJ2-3, with 10 positions matching TRBD2. The CDR3 is 15 amino acids. The V and J ends lost 8 bases and 1 base, in that order; junction bases with no gene match: 6. Germline assignment: CDR1 SNHLY and CDR2 FYNNEI. Incomplete CDR3 DNA: TGTGCCAGCGATATAGCGGGGGGACGCACAGATACG. It encodes CASDIAGGRTDT. The full CDR3 is CASDIAGGRTDTQYF. The full variable domain, in which reference TRBV2 and TRBJ2-3 provide the parts outside the CDR3, is EPEVTQTPSHQVTQMGQEVILRCVPISNHLYFYWYRQILGQKVEFLVSFYNNEISEKSEIFDDQFSVERPDGSNFTLKIRSTKLEDSAMYFCASDIAGGRTDTQYFGPGTRLTVL.

This clone appeared many times. The CDR3 end falls 3 residues outside the read, so it is completed with the germline J gene. The rearrangement links TRBV7-3 to TRBJ2-6, with D hard to call. There are 17 residues in the CDR3. Germline-derived CDR1 and CDR2 are SGHTA and FQGTGA. The V end was cut by 6 bases, the J end by 0 bases, with 15 bases between. CDR3 residues: CASRTTPFNSGANVLTF. CDR3 bases read: TGTGCCAGCAGAACCACACCCTTTAACTCTGGGGCCAACGTC.

In this sample, this clone turned up many times. The CDR3: CASSGPRGTSFHEQYF. Partial CDR3 DNA: TGTGCCAGCAGTGGACCACGGGGGACTAGCTTTCACGAG. This rearrangement joins TRBV6-1 to TRBJ2-7; 9 nucleotides line up with TRBD2. The observed sequence ends 3 residues before the CDR3 terminus, with the missing tail filled in from the germline J gene. With V trimmed by 4 bases and J by 5 bases, 12 bases remained unmatched. The CDR3 is made up of 16 amino acids. The germline gives CDR1 MNHNS, CDR2 SASEGT.

This clone came up many times. The read ends 3 residues early relative to the CDR3; the germline J gene fills the gap. The chain is built from TRBV6-2 or TRBV6-3 and TRBJ2-2; 9 bases align to TRBD1. CDR3 length equals 15 residues. Looked up from germline, CDR1 is MNHEY and CDR2 is SVGEGT. The CDR3 DNA, read in part, is TGTGCCAGCAGTTACTCGACAGGGGGAGCTGAAAAG. This gives the protein CASSYSTGGAEK. The entire CDR3 sequence reads CASSYSTGGAEKLFF.

This clone was recorded many times. One end of the junction does not line up with germline, which may come from a read error. The CDR3 goes on 3 residues after the read ends, and that part is filled in from the germline J gene. J is TRBJ2-3 and V is TRBV4-2; D may be TRBD1 or TRBD2 (6 bases each). The CDR3 is made up of 18 amino acids. Germline-derived CDR1 and CDR2 are LGHNA and YNFKEQ. Partial CDR3 DNA: TGCGCCAGCAGCCAAGAGGGGGGTGGGCTTAGCCGCACAGATACG. This encodes CASSQEGGGLSRTDT. The entire CDR3 sequence reads CASSQEGGGLSRTDTQYF.

The table lists this clone with many counts. The read ends 3 residues shy of where the CDR3 ends; the end is completed using the germline J gene. V and J are TRBV19 and TRBJ2-1; the match to TRBD2 covers 10 bases. The CDR3 is made up of 17 amino acids. Germline loops: CDR1 LNHDA, CDR2 SQIVND (reference sequence). Trimming removed 0 bases from V and 4 bases from J; junction bases left unmatched: 6. The CDR3 protein is CASSIDRTSGTYNEQFF. CDR3 bases read: TGTGCCAGTAGTATAGATAGGACTAGCGGCACGTACAATGAG.

This clone was recorded many times. From the germline J gene comes the end of the CDR3, since the read stops 3 residues before it. The rearrangement links TRBV7-9 to TRBJ1-1; D may be TRBD1 (6 bases). In germline, CDR1 is SEHNR, CDR2 FQNEAQ (reference sequence). V was trimmed by 3 bases and J by 6 bases, leaving 11 bases between them. The CDR3 runs 13 residues. CDR3 sequence reads: CASSFKGGPEAFF. Incomplete CDR3 DNA: TGTGCCAGCAGCTTTAAGGGGGGGCCTGAA.

About this clone: This could be a read error, since a much larger clone is one nucleotide away. The CDR3 end is not reached by the read, which stops 3 residues before it; the germline J gene fills it in. This chain links TRBV7-6 with TRBJ2-3, with TRBD1 matching over 9 bases. Germline CDR1 and CDR2: SGHVS and FNYEAQ. The CDR3 is 15 amino acids. The DNA read from the CDR3 is TGTGCCAGCAGCTCCTTAACAGGGGGCGAAGAGACG. Translation gives CASSSLTGGEET. The complete CDR3 reads CASSSLTGGEETQYF.

At least ten counts were recorded for this clone. The sequenced fragment ends 3 residues before the CDR3 boundary, so the rest is inferred from the germline J gene. This chain connects TRBV19 to TRBJ2-1; the D gene is possibly TRBD2 (6 bases). This CDR3 is 15 amino acids long. Germline CDR1 and CDR2: LNHDA and SQIVND (reference sequence). The ends were cut back, 3 bases at V and 2 bases at J, with 11 bases in the middle. This CDR3 reads CASSMTSPPYNEQFF. The DNA read from the CDR3 is TGTGCCAGTAGTATGACTAGTCCCCCCTACAATGAG. Based on the CDR3 plus reference TRBV19 and TRBJ2-1, the full variable domain is DGGITQSPKYLFRKEGQNVTLSCEQNLNHDAMYWYRQDPGQGLRLIYYSQIVNDFQKGDIAEGYSVSREKKESFPLTVTSAQKNPTAFYLCASSMTSPPYNEQFFGPGTRLTVL.

Ten or more counts support this clone. The sequence runs out 3 residues before the end of the CDR3; the remainder is reconstructed from the germline J gene. The chain couples TRBV20-1 to TRBJ2-7; D is unclear. CDR1 is DFQATT and CDR2 is SNEGSKA in the germline V gene (reference sequence). The V and J ends lost 3 bases and 1 base respectively, with 10 bases between them. This CDR3 contains 13 residues. CDR3 in amino acids: CSARKGQSYEQYF. Partial CDR3 DNA: TGCAGTGCTAGGAAGGGCCAGTCCTACGAG.

This clone was picked up many times. The covered CDR3 bases are TGCGCCAGCAGCCCCGGGGGGTCTATCTCTGCGACTAATGAAAAA. Its translation is CASSPGGSISATNEK. The entire CDR3 protein is CASSPGGSISATNEKLFF. The chain is built from TRBV5-1 and TRBJ1-4; possibly TRBD1 for D (5 bases). Coverage ceases 3 residues before the CDR3 finishes, and the germline J gene fills in the end. The CDR3 length is 18 residues. The germline V gene has CDR1 SGHRS and CDR2 YFSETQ. Trimming took off 4 bases at V and 2 bases at J, with 21 bases between the two ends.

This clone was detected many times. At one of its ends the junction is not consistent with the germline gene, which may arise from a read error. Sequencing ends 3 residues short of the CDR3 end; the germline J gene provides the rest. The V and J genes are TRBV7-7 and TRBJ2-1, with 9 bases matching TRBD2. The germline V gene encodes CDR1 SSHAT and CDR2 FNYEAQ (reference sequence). CDR3 size: 17 residues. The sequenced CDR3 bases are TGTGCTAGCAGCTTAGAGGCTAGCGGGGTCTCCTACAATGAG. Translating it yields CASSLEASGVSYNE. The whole CDR3 protein is CASSLEASGVSYNEQFF.

This clone was detected only a few times. One base away lies a much larger clone, so this may be a sequencing read error. The read comes to an end 3 residues before the CDR3 does, leaving the germline J gene to fill in the end. The rearrangement uses TRBV7-6 and TRBJ2-5, with a possible D match to TRBD1 (5 bases). Trimming shortened V by 5 bases and J by 2 bases, and 9 bases separated the two germline ends. Germline assignment: CDR1 SGHVS and CDR2 FNYEAQ. The CDR3 has 13 residues. CDR3 DNA, as far as it was read: TGTGCCAGCAGCCCCAGACAGCAAGAGACC. This codes for CASSPRQQET. The CDR3 in full is CASSPRQQETQYF.

This clone came up many times. Read coverage stops 3 residues before the CDR3 terminus; the germline J gene supplies the remainder. The gene calls are TRBV19 and TRBJ2-6; D possibly corresponds to TRBD1 (6 bases). Trimming removed 3 bases from V and 0 bases from J, with 9 bases in between. The CDR3 extends over 16 amino acids. CDR1 is LNHDA, CDR2 SQIVND, per germline (reference sequence). Partial CDR3 DNA: TGTGCCAGTAGTATCTTACAGGGCTCTGGGGCCAACGTC. As protein: CASSILQGSGANV. The entire CDR3 protein is CASSILQGSGANVLTF.

This clone was picked up many times. Read data end 3 residues before the CDR3 end; the end is taken from the germline J gene. The chain joins TRBV30 to TRBJ2-6, with D maybe TRBD1 (6 bases). Germline-derived CDR1 and CDR2 are GTSNPN and SVGIG (reference sequence). The V end lost 1 base, the J end lost 2 bases, and 6 bases lay between the germline ends. CDR3 length: 14 residues. CDR3 DNA, as far as it was read: TGTGCCTGGAGTGCAGGGGCTGGGGCCAACGTC. Amino acid sequence: CAWSAGAGANV. The complete CDR3 sequence is CAWSAGAGANVLTF.

This clone was seen at least ten times. The read terminates 3 residues ahead of where the CDR3 ends, so the germline J gene completes it. The rearrangement links TRBV6-2 or TRBV6-3 to TRBJ2-1, with D unclear. CDR3 size: 13 residues. Trimming removed 5 bases at V and 9 bases at J, with 14 bases between. Germline CDR1 is MNHEY and CDR2 is SVGEGT. The CDR3 sequence: CASSPPYGGEQFF. The CDR3 DNA, read in part, is TGTGCCAGCAGTCCGCCCTACGGTGGTGAG.

This clone was counted ten times or more. Coverage ceases 3 residues before the CDR3 finishes, and the germline J gene fills in the end. The J gene is TRBJ1-1, the V gene TRBV7-6; D unclear. Germline V gene sequence: CDR1 SGHVS, CDR2 FNYEAQ. CDR3 length equals 17 residues. The ends were cut back, 4 bases at V and 1 base at J, with 19 bases in the middle. The sequenced CDR3 bases are TGTGCCAGCAGCTCTAGGCCACCGGAGCGGGGGAACACTGAA. The encoded protein is CASSSRPPERGNTE. In full, the CDR3 is CASSSRPPERGNTEAFF.

This clone was found many times. The read falls 3 residues short of the CDR3 end, and the missing part is taken from the germline J gene. This chain connects TRBV19 to TRBJ1-2, with D possibly TRBD1 on 5 matching bases. The germline CDR1 and CDR2 sequences are LNHDA and SQIVND (reference sequence). The CDR3 is made up of 10 amino acids. Partial CDR3 DNA: TGTGCTACGTCGGGGGATGGC. It translates to CATSGDG. The complete CDR3 protein is CATSGDGYTF.

This clone was recorded many times. The read ends 3 residues early relative to the CDR3; the germline J gene fills the gap. The chain employs TRBV20-1 and TRBJ2-2; tentatively, D is TRBD1 (6 bases). This CDR3 contains 15 residues. Per the germline V gene, CDR1 is DFQATT and CDR2 is SNEGSKA (reference sequence). The covered CDR3 bases are TGCAGTGCTAGGGTACCGGGACAACCAGATTCACCG. Residues: CSARVPGQPDSP. The entire CDR3 protein is CSARVPGQPDSPLFF.

Many counts were recorded for this clone. The read terminates 3 residues before the CDR3 end, so the remaining end is supplied by the germline J gene. The chain employs TRBV6-2 or TRBV6-3 and TRBJ1-1, with TRBD1 matching 9 bases. This CDR3 has 14 residues. The germline gives CDR1 MNHEY, CDR2 SVGEGT. V was clipped by 3 bases and J by 5 bases; unmatched bases: 4. The sequenced part of the CDR3 DNA is TGTGCCAGCAGTTATGGGGACAGGGATACTGAA. This gives the protein CASSYGDRDTE. The entire CDR3 is CASSYGDRDTEAFF.